One T cell receptor beta chain is described in this entry. The authors' processing: Estimates of nucleated cell counts were drawn from the amplification of reference gene primers. The protocol was immunoSEQ multiplex PCR, while the TCRdb copy is restricted to in-frame clones and leaves out a portion. V, J and clone size were drawn from that table, and D and trimming were deduced from the DNA. The data hold 200,000 or so clones, with 70% to 90% observed a single time. The source of the sample is a study of blood T cell repertoires in COVID-19. Study context: Specimens from acute and convalescent COVID-19 originated in the United States, Italy and Spain. Sources were T cells, B-cell-depleted T cells, or PBMCs; the material itself was cDNA or gDNA.

With 4 bases clipped from V and 4 bases from J, the junction kept 5 bases outside the gene matches. This CDR3 is 15 amino acids long. Germline-derived CDR1 and CDR2 are SNHLY and FYNNEI. This chain joins TRBV2 and TRBJ2-3, with 10 positions matching TRBD2. The sequence was obtained from a woman between 40 and 55 years old who had recovered from COVID-19. Sequenced: peripheral blood. This CDR3 reads CASSAIAGGADTQYF. CDR3 DNA: TGTGCCAGCAGTGCGATAGCGGGAGGTGCAGATACGCAGTATTTT.